The T cell receptor beta chain under discussion was sequenced for a study of OX40 agonist ivuxolimab in advanced cancers. The wider study: Treatment received earlier with anti-PD-1, anti-PD-L1 or anti-CTLA-4 agents was allowed, and over 30% had some. General study results and limits: Some of the lowest clonal expansion was seen in partial responders at 0.1-3.0 mg/kg.

Using immunoSEQ multiplex PCR, the repertoire was profiled, and TCRdb retains in-frame clones only, with some absent. Altogether about 35,000 clones are present, roughly four fifths being singletons, with the ten largest covering more than 20%. Autoimmune disease history or systemic immunosuppression meant exclusion. Blood draws occurred at baseline, cycle 4 day 1, and cycle 7 day 1. The V end lost 0 bases, the J end lost 4 bases, and 13 bases lay between the germline ends. Germline CDR1 and CDR2: MNHEY and SVGAGI. The CDR3 is 16 amino acids. Notes on this clone: Antigen unknown.

This TCR was recovered from an adult with an advanced solid tumor such as melanoma, head and neck, liver or kidney cancer. Sequenced here: CD4+ or CD8+ T cells sorted from blood, sampled in a trial of the OX40 agonist ivuxolimab. The chain joins TRBV6-5 to TRBJ2-1; D uncertain. The CDR3 spells CASSYSQGLLYNEQFF. The CDR3 DNA sequence: TGTGCCAGCAGTTACTCTCAAGGGTTGCTTTACAATGAGCAGTTCTTC.